Presented here are 22 T cell receptor beta chains from one specimen sequenced in a study of T cell responses to AZD1222 COVID-19 vaccine. The method was immunoSEQ multiplex PCR; TCRdb's version includes in-frame clones alone and lacks a portion of them. The sample lists fewer than 200,000 clones; 92% were seen once. Sequencing was performed on peripheral blood, taken on day 0 of AZD1222 vaccination. All receptors derive from an adult in good health.

This sequence joins TRBV19 and TRBJ1-2; 10 nucleotides align to TRBD1. The length of the CDR3 is 14 residues. In germline, CDR1 is LNHDA, CDR2 SQIVND (reference sequence). With V trimmed by 5 bases and J by 6 bases, 6 bases remained unmatched. The CDR3 is CASSVTGGVNGYTF. The CDR3 region has the DNA TGTGCCAGTAGTGTGACAGGGGGCGTGAATGGCTACACCTTC.

The V call is TRBV7-8, the J call TRBJ2-3; 9 bases align to TRBD2. CDR1 is SGHVS, CDR2 FQNEAQ, per germline. This CDR3 is 16 amino acids long. Trimming removed 4 bases from V and 3 bases from J; junction bases left unmatched: 8. The CDR3 DNA reads as TGTGCCAGCAGCTCGGGTAGCGGGAGAAGAACAGATACGCAGTATTTT. Protein: CASSSGSGRRTDTQYF.

With regard to this clone: At the DNA level, this CDR3 is encoded by other sequences in the same sample as well. The chain carries TRBV30 and TRBJ2-5; no clear D gene. Trimming cost V 0 bases and J 5 bases, with 7 bases left between them. Germline loops: CDR1 GTSNPN, CDR2 SVGIG (reference sequence). The CDR3 totals 12 residues. The CDR3: CAWSVNRETQYF. The CDR3, as DNA: TGTGCCTGGAGTGTTAACCGGGAGACCCAGTACTTC.

The chain recombines TRBV5-1 with TRBJ2-7, with TRBD2 identical over 8 bases. Germline loops: CDR1 SGHRS, CDR2 YFSETQ. The CDR3 sequence is 15 residues long. V lost 1 base to trimming and J lost 2 bases; unmatched junction nucleotides: 5. The DNA for the CDR3 is TGCGCCAGCAGCTTGACTAGCGGAGCTACCTACGAGCAGTACTTC. As protein: CASSLTSGATYEQYF.

The chain couples TRBV12-5 to TRBJ1-5; D uncertain. The CDR3 spans 12 residues. V was clipped by 4 bases and J by 4 bases, with 5 bases between them. The germline V gene encodes CDR1 LGHNT and CDR2 FRNRAP. In nucleotides, the CDR3 is TGTGCTAGTGGTTCCCCTAATCAGCCCCAGCATTTT. Its protein is CASGSPNQPQHF.

CDR3 sequence reads: CASSLGLGPYNSPLHF. As DNA, the CDR3 is TGTGCCAGCAGTTTAGGCTTGGGCCCCTATAATTCACCCCTCCACTTT. The V gene is TRBV28, the J gene TRBJ1-6; no definite D call. Per the germline V gene, CDR1 is MDHEN and CDR2 is SYDVKM. Trimming removed 2 bases from V and 2 bases from J, with 10 bases in between. This CDR3 has 16 residues.

The CDR3, as DNA: TGTGCCAGCAGAAATGAAAGGGCGACCTACGAGCAGTACTTC. Its translation is CASRNERATYEQYF. The genes are TRBV5-5 and TRBJ2-7, with D uncertain. CDR1 is SGHKS and CDR2 is YYEKEE in the germline V gene (reference sequence). Trimming cost V 5 bases and J 2 bases, with 14 bases left between them. The CDR3 is made up of 14 amino acids.

The CDR3 spells CASSPQVGQGDGYTF. CDR3 sequence (DNA): TGTGCCAGCAGCCCGCAGGTGGGACAGGGAGATGGCTACACCTTC. This chain uses TRBV9 with TRBJ1-2; 9 bases line up with TRBD1. J gave up 6 bases and V 4 bases, and 10 bases lay outside the gene matches. Germline assignment: CDR1 SGDLS and CDR2 YYNGEE. The CDR3 extends over 15 amino acids.

This rearrangement joins TRBV6-5 to TRBJ2-1; 7 bases line up with TRBD1. The junction had 17 bases not matched to a gene; V was cut back by 6 bases and J by 12 bases. This CDR3 spans 15 amino acids. Per germline, CDR1 MNHEY and CDR2 SVGAGI. The CDR3 spells CASRGLTTGDGGQFF. As DNA, the CDR3 is TGTGCCAGCAGGGGCCTGACAACAGGGGACGGAGGGCAGTTCTTC.

The chain carries TRBV29-1 and TRBJ1-2; D is possibly TRBD1 (5 bases). V dropped 7 bases and J dropped 8 bases, with 17 bases sitting between them. CDR1 SQVTM and CDR2 ANQGSEA come from the germline V gene. There are 12 residues in the CDR3. The CDR3 here is CSAQGGAGGYTF. The CDR3 region has the DNA TGCAGCGCCCAAGGTGGGGCAGGGGGCTACACCTTC. The full variable domain, in which reference TRBV29-1 and TRBJ1-2 provide the parts outside the CDR3, is SAVISQKPSRDICQRGTSLTIQCQVDSQVTMMFWYRQQPGQSLTLIATANQGSEATYESGFVIDKFPISRPNLTFSTLTVSNMSPEDSSIYLCSAQGGAGGYTFGSGTRLTVV.

The CDR3 sequence is CASSPGQGRDYGYTF. CDR3 DNA sequence: TGTGCCAGCTCACCGGGACAGGGCCGGGACTATGGCTACACCTTC. The rearrangement joins TRBV18 to TRBJ1-2; TRBD1 agrees at 9 bases. The germline V gene encodes CDR1 KGHSH and CDR2 LQKENI. Losses at the gene ends were 3 bases for V and 3 bases for J; bases not matched to a gene: 5. The CDR3 has 15 amino acids.

This chain joins TRBV7-9 and TRBJ1-1; TRBD1 matches at 8 bases. V shed 5 bases, J shed 3 bases, and the junction held 5 bases outside the gene matches. Germline CDR1 reads SEHNR; CDR2 reads FQNEAQ (reference sequence). The CDR3 covers 14 residues. Here the CDR3 DNA reads TGTGCCAGCAGCGAGACAGGGGTTCACACTGAAGCTTTCTTT. Amino acid sequence: CASSETGVHTEAFF. Filled out from reference TRBV7-9 and TRBJ1-1, the complete variable domain reads DTGVSQNPRHKITKRGQNVTFRCDPISEHNRLYWYRQTLGQGPEFLTYFQNEAQLEKSRLLSDRFSAERPKGSFSTLEIQRTEQGDSAMYLCASSETGVHTEAFFGQGTRLTVV.

The rearrangement links TRBV4-3 to TRBJ1-4; no clear D. V lost 0 bases, J lost 3 bases, and 5 bases lay in between. Germline lookup yields CDR1 LGHNA and CDR2 YSLEER. The CDR3 is 14 amino acids. In DNA, the CDR3 is TGCGCCAGCAGCCAAGAAGCATCTAATGAAAAACTGTTTTTT. Its translation: CASSQEASNEKLFF.

The rearrangement links TRBV14 to TRBJ2-5, with D maybe TRBD1 (6 bases). V was clipped by 4 bases and J by 5 bases, with 11 bases between them. Germline V CDR1 and CDR2: SGHDN, FVKESK. The CDR3 runs 13 residues. The CDR3 protein is CASSPQGYETQYF. The CDR3 region has the DNA TGTGCCAGCAGCCCACAGGGTTACGAGACCCAGTACTTC.

The rearrangement links TRBV19 to TRBJ2-5; D uncertain. Germline V gives CDR1 LNHDA, CDR2 SQIVND (reference sequence). Trimming left V 2 bases short and J 5 bases short, with 12 bases between. The CDR3 is made up of 14 amino acids. In nucleotides, the CDR3 is TGTGCCAGTAGTATATCCAGTAGTACGGAGACCCAGTACTTC. Amino acid sequence: CASSISSSTETQYF.

V is TRBV19 and J is TRBJ1-2; D gene ambiguous. This CDR3 is built from 12 residues. In germline, CDR1 is LNHDA, CDR2 SQIVND (reference sequence). The germline V and J ends were trimmed by 6 bases and 8 bases, with 13 bases remaining between them. In DNA form, the CDR3 reads TGTGCCAGTAGCGGCCGGTTAGAAGGCTACACCTTC. Its protein is CASSGRLEGYTF.

This chain uses TRBV24-1 with TRBJ2-7; no definite D call. The germline V gene has CDR1 KGHDR and CDR2 SFDVKD. CDR3 length: 13 residues. Trimming shortened V by 12 bases and J by 2 bases, and 16 bases separated the two germline ends. The CDR3 loop reads CAPPPTQTYEQYV. The CDR3 nucleotides are TGTGCCCCACCCCCGACGCAGACCTACGAGCAGTACGTC.

This chain links TRBV27 with TRBJ2-2; 10 bases align to TRBD1. This CDR3 is 16 amino acids long. Germline V gives CDR1 MNHEY, CDR2 SMNVEV (reference sequence). V lost 4 bases, J lost 5 bases, and 7 bases stayed unmatched. This chain's CDR3 is CASSSAGTGVTGELFF. In nucleotides, the CDR3 is TGTGCCAGCAGTTCGGCCGGGACAGGGGTTACCGGGGAGCTGTTTTTT.

The chain joins TRBV7-2 to TRBJ1-3, with 7 bases lining up with TRBD1. This CDR3 is 17 amino acids long. CDR1 and CDR2 (germline): SGHTA, FQGNSA. V trimming: 3 bases; J trimming: 0 bases; junction bases outside the gene matches: 8. The CDR3 here is CASSLEGQTSSGNTIYF. CDR3 nucleotides: TGTGCCAGCAGCTTGGAGGGACAGACAAGCTCTGGAAACACCATATATTTT.

This clone appeared a single time. This chain links TRBV19 with TRBJ1-5; 7 positions match TRBD1. Germline V gene sequence: CDR1 LNHDA, CDR2 SQIVND (reference sequence). V was clipped by 5 bases and J by 1 base; unmatched bases: 5. The length of the CDR3 is 15 residues. For the CDR3, the DNA is TGTGCCAGTAGTGTCACAGGGGCGAGCAATCAGCCCCAGCATTTT. Amino acids: CASSVTGASNQPQHF.

This sequence joins TRBV28 and TRBJ1-2; a weak D match, TRBD1 (6 bases). V was trimmed by 3 bases and J by 7 bases, leaving 15 bases between them. CDR1 MDHEN and CDR2 SYDVKM come from the germline V gene. This CDR3 is 14 amino acids long. The CDR3 loop reads CASSFPYRVSGYTF. The CDR3 region has the DNA TGTGCCAGCAGTTTCCCCTACAGGGTTTCTGGCTACACCTTC.

The chain is built from TRBV3-1 (or the pseudogene TRBV3-2) and TRBJ2-1, with 9 bases aligning to TRBD1. The germline V gene has CDR1 LGHDT and CDR2 YNNKEL (reference sequence). The CDR3 has 15 residues. V dropped 4 bases and J dropped 6; count of bases not matched to a gene: 7. CDR3 DNA sequence: TGTGCCAGCAGCCCAGACAGGGGGAATCTCAATGAGCAGTTCTTC. It is translated as CASSPDRGNLNEQFF.